These 9 T cell receptor beta chains were sequenced from one sample in a study of cytomegalovirus exposure and HLA in healthy donors. Clones were read by immunoSEQ multiplex PCR, and TCRdb kept only the in-frame ones, dropping some. The sample shows 200,000 or so clones, 75% to 85% of them seen only once. Sequencing input: PBMCs. These receptor sequences come from a woman in her twenties or thirties in good health and CMV-seropositive.

The rearrangement joins TRBV30 to TRBJ2-7, with 12 bases lining up with TRBD1. Germline CDR1 is GTSNPN and CDR2 is SVGIG (reference sequence). The V and J ends lost 0 bases and 8 bases, in that order; junction bases with no gene match: 8. CDR3 size: 15 residues. DNA for the CDR3: TGTGCCTGGAGTGTATATACGGGACAGGGGGCTCAGCAGTACTTC. It encodes CAWSVYTGQGAQQYF.

The chain couples TRBV2 to TRBJ1-2, with a tentative D call TRBD1 (5 bases). The V and J ends lost 3 bases and 8 bases respectively, with 25 bases between them. The CDR3 contains 17 residues. From germline, CDR1 is SNHLY and CDR2 FYNNEI. DNA of the CDR3: TGTGCCAGCAGTGAGGTGCAGGGATCCTCCGTTTTGAGGGGCTACACCTTC. As protein: CASSEVQGSSVLRGYTF.

The chain carries TRBV11-2 and TRBJ2-7; TRBD1 matches 8 bases. Germline V lookup: CDR1 SGHAT, CDR2 FQNNGV. V was clipped by 4 bases and J by 7 bases; unmatched bases: 12. The CDR3 runs to 15 residues. Written as DNA, the CDR3 is TGTGCCAGCAGCTCAAGTGGACAGGGTGTAGGGGAGCAGTACTTC. Its protein product is CASSSSGQGVGEQYF.

V gene TRBV6-1 combines with J gene TRBJ2-1, with TRBD2 identical over 7 bases. After removal of 0 bases from V and 6 bases from J, the junction contained 2 bases not matched to a gene. This CDR3 is 14 amino acids long. From germline, CDR1 is MNHNS and CDR2 SASEGT. CDR3 amino acids: CASSEAGRFNEQFF. CDR3 sequence (DNA): TGTGCCAGCAGTGAAGCCGGGAGGTTCAATGAGCAGTTCTTC.

V and J are TRBV7-9 and TRBJ1-2, with 10 bases identical to TRBD1. The V segment lost 5 bases and the J segment 8 bases; nucleotides outside the gene matches: 5. The CDR3 has 13 amino acids. Germline CDR1 and CDR2: SEHNR and FQNEAQ (reference sequence). This CDR3 is CASSGGQGSGYTF. CDR3 nucleotide sequence: TGTGCCAGCAGCGGGGGACAGGGGAGCGGCTACACCTTC.

The gene calls are TRBV27 and TRBJ1-2; weak D call: TRBD1 (6 bases). The CDR3 has 15 amino acids. Trimming pared 6 bases from V and 5 bases from J, leaving 19 bases between. Per germline, CDR1 MNHEY and CDR2 SMNVEV (reference sequence). The CDR3 reads CASRSEGERGYGYTF. Here the CDR3 DNA reads TGTGCCAGCAGATCCGAGGGGGAACGGGGTTATGGCTACACCTTC.

The rearrangement links TRBV18 to TRBJ2-7; 7 bases match TRBD1. V was clipped by 2 bases and J by 12 bases; unmatched bases: 22. The CDR3 runs to 17 residues. In germline, CDR1 is KGHSH, CDR2 LQKENI. CDR3 protein: CASSPTGDAVRFGSPYF. DNA for the CDR3: TGTGCCAGCTCACCAACAGGGGACGCGGTCAGATTTGGGTCCCCGTACTTC.

This clone was counted once. The rearrangement links TRBV28 to TRBJ2-7; TRBD1 agrees at 11 bases. CDR3 size: 16 residues. Germline CDR1 reads MDHEN; CDR2 reads SYDVKM. Trimming removed 6 bases from V and 6 bases from J; junction bases left unmatched: 13. The CDR3: CASSSRSGQGALEQYF. The CDR3 coding sequence is TGTGCCAGCAGCTCTCGTTCAGGACAGGGGGCTCTCGAGCAGTACTTC.

The chain recombines TRBV27 with TRBJ2-1; D uncertain. Trimming shortened V by 4 bases and J by 6 bases, and 4 bases separated the two germline ends. The CDR3 totals 11 residues. Germline assignment: CDR1 MNHEY and CDR2 SMNVEV (reference sequence). Here the CDR3 DNA reads TGTGCCAGCAGTTCGGGCAATGAGCAGTTCTTC. This codes for CASSSGNEQFF.